Below, 23 T cell receptor beta chains from the same sample are listed, as sequenced in a study of T cell responses to AZD1222 COVID-19 vaccine. Libraries were prepared by immunoSEQ multiplex PCR; TCRdb keeps only in-frame clonotypes and omits some of them. The sample shows over 75,000 clones, about nine tenths of them seen only once. The sample consisted of peripheral blood, taken on day 0 of AZD1222 vaccination. Source of these receptors: an adult in good health.

The chain is built from TRBV4-1 and TRBJ1-2; no definite D call. The V and J ends lost 1 base and 6 bases respectively, with 6 bases between them. The CDR3 sequence is 12 residues long. Germline CDR1 and CDR2: MGHRA and YSYEKL. The CDR3: CASSQGADGYTF. CDR3 sequence (DNA): TGCGCCAGCAGCCAAGGGGCGGATGGCTACACCTTC.

This clone was counted a few times. This chain connects TRBV5-1 to TRBJ2-7, with unresolved D. Trimming stripped 0 bases from V and 2 bases from J, with 9 bases between. Germline V lookup: CDR1 SGHRS, CDR2 YFSETQ. The CDR3 has 14 residues. CDR3 coding DNA: TGCGCCAGCAGCTTGGACTGGGCTACCTACGAGCAGTACTTC. Translated: CASSLDWATYEQYF.

This chain links TRBV7-2 with TRBJ2-7; D is unresolved. Per germline, CDR1 SGHTA and CDR2 FQGNSA. The CDR3 runs 13 residues. V lost 2 bases and J 2 bases, leaving 7 bases between the germline ends. In DNA, the CDR3 is TGTGCCAGCAGCTTAACCAAAGCCTACGAGCAGTACTTC. Translation: CASSLTKAYEQYF.

The rearrangement uses TRBV5-8 and TRBJ2-5; D not resolved. Trimming left V 2 bases short and J 2 bases short, with 7 bases between. Germline-derived CDR1 and CDR2 are SGHTS and YDEGEE. The CDR3 is made up of 13 amino acids. In DNA, the CDR3 is TGTGCCAGCAGCTTCTGGGATCAAGAGACCCAGTACTTC. This gives the protein CASSFWDQETQYF.

V gene TRBV5-6 combines with J gene TRBJ1-2, with D uncertain. This CDR3 spans 16 amino acids. CDR1 is SGHDT and CDR2 is YYEEEE in the germline V gene. Trimming took off 3 bases at V and 0 bases at J, with 15 bases between the two ends. The CDR3 sequence is CASSSPDGRSNYGYTF. The CDR3 nucleotides are TGTGCCAGCAGCTCCCCCGACGGGAGATCTAACTATGGCTACACCTTC.

The chain recombines TRBV7-3 with TRBJ2-7; a possible D gene is TRBD1 (5 bases). The CDR3 consists of 14 residues. The V gene's germline CDR1 is SGHTA and CDR2 FQGTGA. V dropped 0 bases and J dropped 6 bases, with 12 bases sitting between them. CDR3 bases: TGTGCCAGCAGCTTAACTGCAGGGCTGGGCGAGCAGTACTTC. Its protein product is CASSLTAGLGEQYF.

This chain joins TRBV7-2 and TRBJ1-2, with a possible D match to TRBD1 (5 bases). Trimming stripped 7 bases from V and 7 bases from J, with 13 bases between. The CDR3 length is 12 residues. Germline CDR1 is SGHTA and CDR2 is FQGNSA. The CDR3 reads CASNPGGGGYTF. CDR3 bases: TGTGCCAGCAATCCCGGGGGAGGTGGCTACACCTTC.

This clone was recorded only once. The chain employs TRBV4-2 and TRBJ2-3; 15 bases align to TRBD2. CDR3 length: 18 amino acids. The germline gives CDR1 LGHNA, CDR2 YNFKEQ. V lost 3 bases and J lost 4; bases outside the gene matches: 8. This chain's CDR3 is CASSHYWTSGGASDTQYF. In nucleotides, the CDR3 is TGTGCCAGCAGCCATTACTGGACTAGCGGGGGGGCCTCAGATACGCAGTATTTT.

The chain couples TRBV5-1 to TRBJ2-5; 11 bases are a match to TRBD2. The CDR3 consists of 15 residues. CDR1 SGHRS and CDR2 YFSETQ come from the germline V gene. V was pared by 5 bases and J by 0 bases, with 3 bases of the junction left unmatched. Here the CDR3 DNA reads TGCGCCAGCAGACTAGCGGGGGCGTACCAAGAGACCCAGTACTTC. Encoded protein: CASRLAGAYQETQYF.

The chain combines TRBV7-6 with TRBJ2-3; D is possibly TRBD2 (6 bases). The V gene's germline CDR1 is SGHVS and CDR2 FNYEAQ. The CDR3 spans 13 residues. With 2 bases removed from V and 11 bases from J, the gap between germline ends came to 14 bases. Written as DNA, the CDR3 is TGTGCCAGCAGCTTATCCGGCGGGGTAGTGCAGTATTTT. Amino acids: CASSLSGGVVQYF.

The chain joins TRBV6-5 to TRBJ2-2, with a possible D match to TRBD1 (5 bases). Germline CDR1 reads MNHEY; CDR2 reads SVGAGI. CDR3 length equals 13 residues. Trimming left V 6 bases short and J 3 bases short, with 8 bases between. In DNA, the CDR3 is TGTGCCAGCAGCGCGACAGACACCGGGGAGCTGTTTTTT. It specifies CASSATDTGELFF.

This clone appeared once. The chain recombines TRBV7-9 with TRBJ2-7, with TRBD2 matching 7 bases. Germline V gives CDR1 SEHNR, CDR2 FQNEAQ (reference sequence). Germline trimming cut 3 bases from V and 2 bases from J; bases unmatched to any gene: 4. This CDR3 spans 14 amino acids. The CDR3 sequence: CASSLGGGTYEQYF. DNA for the CDR3: TGTGCCAGCAGCTTGGGCGGGGGAACCTACGAGCAGTACTTC.

The chain employs TRBV10-3 and TRBJ1-6, with 10 bases fitting TRBD1. Germline CDR1 and CDR2: ENHRY and SYGVKD. Trimming cost V 10 bases and J 7 bases; bases outside gene matches: 4. The CDR3 totals 13 residues. In DNA form, the CDR3 reads TGTGCCACCGGACAGGGGGGGAATTCACCCCTCCACTTT. Translated: CATGQGGNSPLHF.

The rearrangement joins TRBV9 to TRBJ1-3; D call uncertain. The CDR3 loop spans 13 amino acids. The germline CDR1 and CDR2 sequences are SGDLS and YYNGEE. Trimming cost V 1 base and J 0 bases, with 2 bases left between them. The CDR3 sequence is CASSVLSGNTIYF. The CDR3 DNA follows: TGTGCCAGCAGCGTACTCTCTGGAAACACCATATATTTT.

The chain carries TRBV5-1 and TRBJ1-2, with 11 bases identical to TRBD1. CDR3 length equals 16 residues. Per germline, CDR1 SGHRS and CDR2 YFSETQ. Trimming at V came to 4 bases and at J to 5 bases, leaving 10 bases not matched to a gene. CDR3 loop: CASSPGQGAAGYGYTF. The CDR3 nucleotides read TGCGCCAGCAGCCCCGGACAGGGGGCGGCAGGGTATGGCTACACCTTC.

The chain recombines TRBV4-2 with TRBJ2-5, with D perhaps TRBD1 (7 bases). The germline V gene encodes CDR1 LGHNA and CDR2 YNFKEQ. Trimming took 1 base from V and 2 from J, leaving 20 bases between them. The CDR3 loop spans 18 amino acids. CDR3 sequence: CASSQAGGTPILQETQYF. CDR3 DNA: TGTGCCAGCAGCCAAGCAGGGGGGACTCCAATCCTTCAAGAGACCCAGTACTTC.

This chain joins TRBV6-5 and TRBJ1-6; 9 bases align to TRBD1. Germline CDR1 MNHEY, CDR2 SVGAGI. The CDR3 is made up of 15 amino acids. Germline trimming cut 0 bases from V and 13 bases from J; bases unmatched to any gene: 7. CDR3 sequence reads: CASSYSRDRVKPLHF. The CDR3, as DNA: TGTGCCAGCAGTTACTCAAGGGACAGGGTAAAGCCCCTCCACTTT.

The chain combines TRBV2 with TRBJ1-6; D is uncertain. The CDR3 contains 13 residues. Germline V gene sequence: CDR1 SNHLY, CDR2 FYNNEI. V dropped 4 bases and J dropped 9 bases, with 10 bases sitting between them. DNA for the CDR3: TGTGCCAGCAGTGGGGGATACGGTTCACCCCTCCACTTT. This gives the protein CASSGGYGSPLHF.

V usage is TRBV5-6 and J usage is TRBJ1-4, with 11 bases that match TRBD1. J was trimmed by 8 bases and V by 5 bases; bases with no gene match: 5. Germline CDR1 reads SGHDT; CDR2 reads YYEEEE. CDR3 length: 14 amino acids. Written as DNA, the CDR3 is TGTGCCAGCAGTCGGACAGGGGGCCTAGAAAAACTGTTTTTT. Residues: CASSRTGGLEKLFF. The whole variable domain, remainder taken from reference TRBV5-6 and TRBJ1-4, is DAGVTQSPTHLIKTRGQQVTLRCSPKSGHDTVSWYQQALGQGPQFIFQYYEEEERQRGNFPDRFSGHQFPNYSSELNVNALLLGDSALYLCASSRTGGLEKLFFGSGTQLSVL.

The V and J genes are TRBV12-3 or TRBV12-4 and TRBJ1-2; 8 nucleotides line up with TRBD1. The CDR3 covers 12 residues. Losses at the gene ends were 6 bases for V and 6 bases for J; bases not matched to a gene: 3. The CDR3 reads CASSLDRDGYTF. The CDR3 DNA reads as TGTGCCAGCAGCCTGGACAGGGATGGCTACACCTTC.

This chain uses TRBV2 with TRBJ2-1; TRBD1 might be the D (5 bases). The CDR3 runs 16 residues. Trimming removed 7 bases at V and 10 bases at J, with 26 bases between. CDR1 is SNHLY, CDR2 FYNNEI, per germline. CDR3 DNA sequence: TGTGCCAGCACACGGTGGGGCAGGGAAAAAGAACGGGAGCAGTTCTTC. Protein product: CASTRWGREKEREQFF.

The chain joins TRBV6-1 to TRBJ1-6, with D uncertain. The ends were cut back, 4 bases at V and 0 bases at J, with 10 bases in the middle. Germline V gene sequence: CDR1 MNHNS, CDR2 SASEGT. The CDR3 has 16 amino acids. This chain's CDR3 is CASSGLRPSYNSPLHF. The CDR3 DNA is TGTGCCAGCAGTGGCCTAAGGCCCTCCTATAATTCACCCCTCCACTTT.

Here the CDR3 DNA reads TGTGCCACCAGTGGGAAAACAGGGGTCGGTGCGAACACCGGGGAGCTGTTTTTT. The encoded protein is CATSGKTGVGANTGELFF. The genes are TRBV24-1 and TRBJ2-2; TRBD1 matches 7 bases. The length of the CDR3 is 18 residues. Germline V CDR1 and CDR2: KGHDR, SFDVKD. With 5 bases clipped from V and 0 bases from J, the junction kept 11 bases outside the gene matches.